What follows are 27 T cell receptor beta chains derived from one specimen sequenced in a study of early T cells in non-severe SARS-CoV-2 infection. MiXCR, run by TCRdb on the 5' RACE reads, gives a single entry per CDR3 protein. The sample has more than 60,000 distinct CDR3 sequences, about 9.4% seen once; the top ten hold 5.9%. The source material was whole blood. The receptors were sampled from an adult who was a healthcare worker with PCR-confirmed SARS-CoV-2 infection or an uninfected control (not recorded which).

This clonotype was seen many times. The V call is TRBV24-1, the J call TRBJ2-1, with TRBD2 matching over 12 bases. Trimming at V came to 2 bases and at J to 7 bases, leaving 8 bases not matched to a gene. CDR1 is KGHDR, CDR2 SFDVKD, per germline. This CDR3 has 17 amino acids. CDR3 DNA: TGTGCCACCAGTGATTCCCGACTAGCGGGAGTGCGGAATGAGCAGTTCTTC. This codes for CATSDSRLAGVRNEQFF.

This clonotype was observed at least ten times. This rearrangement joins TRBV13 to TRBJ1-5; maybe TRBD1 (6 bases). Germline CDR1 and CDR2: PRHDT and FYEKMQ (reference sequence). The CDR3 is 13 amino acids. Trimming left V 4 bases short and J 2 bases short, with 6 bases between. CDR3 bases: TGTGCCAGCAGCTCAGGGGGCAATCAGCCCCAGCATTTT. Translating gives CASSSGGNQPQHF. The variable domain in full, with the rest retrieved from reference TRBV13 and TRBJ1-5, is AAGVIQSPRHLIKEKRETATLKCYPIPRHDTVYWYQQGPGQDPQFLISFYEKMQSDKGSIPDRFSAQQFSDYHSELNMSSLELGDSALYFCASSSGGNQPQHFGDGTRLSIL.

This clonotype was seen repeatedly, ten times or more. The chain has TRBV6-2 or TRBV6-3 and TRBJ2-2; TRBD1 matches at 11 bases. The CDR3 runs to 18 residues. V trimming: 4 bases; J trimming: 2 bases; junction bases outside the gene matches: 9. Germline V gene data show CDR1 as MNHEY and CDR2 as SVGEGT. CDR3: CASSFGQGAPQNTGELFF. The CDR3 nucleotides are TGTGCCAGCAGTTTCGGACAGGGGGCGCCCCAAAACACCGGGGAGCTGTTTTTT.

This clonotype was observed at least ten times. The rearrangement uses TRBV3-1 and TRBJ2-5, with 14 bases that match TRBD2. After removal of 4 bases from V and 5 bases from J, the junction contained 6 bases not matched to a gene. The V gene's germline CDR1 is LGHDT and CDR2 YNNKEL (reference sequence). The CDR3 length is 16 residues. The CDR3 is CASSPTSGGALETQYF. In DNA form, the CDR3 reads TGTGCCAGCAGCCCGACTAGCGGGGGGGCTCTGGAGACCCAGTACTTC.

This chain joins TRBV2 and TRBJ1-5, with D uncertain. V was clipped by 2 bases and J by 0 bases, with 14 bases between them. The germline V gene has CDR1 SNHLY and CDR2 FYNNEI. The CDR3 consists of 17 residues. Written as DNA, the CDR3 is TGTGCCAGCAGTGAATCTCTCCCCGCGTATAGCAATCAGCCCCAGCATTTT. Its protein is CASSESLPAYSNQPQHF.

This clonotype has a handful of counts. This chain uses TRBV9 with TRBJ1-1; D ambiguous. The CDR3 is 14 amino acids. V lost 7 bases to trimming and J lost 1 base, with 14 bases between them. Germline V CDR1 and CDR2: SGDLS, YYNGEE. In nucleotides, the CDR3 is TGTGCCAGCGACACCGGGAGGGCGAACACTGAAGCTTTCTTT. Residues: CASDTGRANTEAFF.

This clonotype turned up a few times. The rearrangement links TRBV2 to TRBJ2-3; 8 positions match TRBD2. V shed 8 bases, J shed 5 bases, and the junction held 12 bases outside the gene matches. This CDR3 is built from 15 residues. CDR1 and CDR2 (germline): SNHLY, FYNNEI. CDR3 sequence reads: CASARDGRALDTQYF. The CDR3 DNA is TGTGCCAGCGCCCGGGACGGGAGGGCCCTAGATACGCAGTATTTT.

This clonotype was seen repeatedly, ten times or more. The chain recombines TRBV5-1 with TRBJ2-2; D is ambiguous. This CDR3 contains 14 residues. Trimming took 5 bases from V and 1 from J, leaving 9 bases between them. Germline assignment: CDR1 SGHRS and CDR2 YFSETQ. The CDR3 sequence: CASRTRLNTGELFF. CDR3 coding DNA: TGCGCCAGCAGGACGAGACTGAACACCGGGGAGCTGTTTTTT. The full variable domain, in which reference TRBV5-1 and TRBJ2-2 provide the parts outside the CDR3, is KAGVTQTPRYLIKTRGQQVTLSCSPISGHRSVSWYQQTPGQGLQFLFEYFSETQRNKGNFPGRFSGRQFSNSRSEMNVSTLELGDSALYLCASRTRLNTGELFFGEGSRLTVL.

The gene calls are TRBV9 and TRBJ2-3; a weak D match, TRBD1 (6 bases). Deletions cut 0 bases from V and 2 bases from J, with 16 bases between. CDR1 and CDR2 from the germline V gene are SGDLS and YYNGEE. CDR3 size: 17 residues. CDR3 sequence: CASSVVPGADLTDTQYF. CDR3 nucleotides: TGTGCCAGCAGCGTAGTCCCAGGGGCAGACCTCACAGATACGCAGTATTTT.

This clonotype has ten or more counts. The rearrangement links TRBV7-2 to TRBJ1-1; the D is unclear. The CDR3 is made up of 13 amino acids. Trimming cost V 3 bases and J 2 bases, with 7 bases left between them. Germline V gives CDR1 SGHTA, CDR2 FQGNSA. CDR3: CASSLRANTEAFF. CDR3 DNA sequence: TGTGCCAGCAGCTTGCGGGCAAACACTGAAGCTTTCTTT.

In its sample, this clonotype was seen a few times. The genes are TRBV2 and TRBJ1-1; no reliable D call. The CDR3 consists of 14 residues. V shed 4 bases and J shed 1 base, with 10 bases lying between them. CDR1 is SNHLY and CDR2 is FYNNEI in the germline V gene. Written as DNA, the CDR3 is TGTGCCAGCAGTGTGGAGGGTACGAACACTGAAGCTTTCTTT. It specifies CASSVEGTNTEAFF.

The chain combines TRBV24-1 with TRBJ2-2; D is unclear. The CDR3 runs 17 residues. Per the germline V gene, CDR1 is KGHDR and CDR2 is SFDVKD. With 2 bases removed from V and 0 bases from J, the gap between germline ends came to 12 bases. CDR3 sequence (DNA): TGTGCCACCAGTGATTACCCAGCCGGTACGAACACCGGGGAGCTGTTTTTT. This translates into CATSDYPAGTNTGELFF.

The chain recombines TRBV6-5 with TRBJ1-5; 7 bases fit TRBD1. This CDR3 comprises 15 residues. Germline V gene data show CDR1 as MNHEY and CDR2 as SVGAGI. Germline trimming cut 6 bases from V and 4 bases from J; bases unmatched to any gene: 9. CDR3 sequence: CASRPNRGSNQPQHF. CDR3 bases: TGTGCCAGCAGACCTAACAGGGGAAGTAATCAGCCCCAGCATTTT.

This clonotype was seen repeatedly, ten times or more. V is TRBV10-3 and J is TRBJ2-5, with D hard to call. V was shortened by 3 bases and J by 1 base, with 6 bases between the two germline ends. Germline V gene data show CDR1 as ENHRY and CDR2 as SYGVKD. The CDR3 spans 13 residues. The CDR3 is CAISEVSQETQYF. The CDR3 nucleotides read TGTGCCATCAGTGAAGTCAGCCAAGAGACCCAGTACTTC.

This clonotype came up many times. The V call is TRBV24-1, the J call TRBJ2-5; the match to TRBD2 covers 11 bases. CDR3 size: 15 residues. Germline CDR1 KGHDR, CDR2 SFDVKD. The V gene end was trimmed by 4 bases and the J gene end by 4 bases; junction bases not matched to a gene: 4. The CDR3, as DNA: TGTGCCACCAGTGACTTAGCGGGAGGGCCAGAGACCCAGTACTTC. Translating gives CATSDLAGGPETQYF.

CDR3 residues: CSAGLAGDRSGANVLTF. The CDR3, as DNA: TGCAGTGCCGGACTAGCGGGAGACAGGTCTGGGGCCAACGTCCTGACTTTC. The chain is built from TRBV20-1 and TRBJ2-6; 13 positions agree with TRBD2. Germline CDR1 and CDR2: DFQATT and SNEGSKA (reference sequence). This CDR3 is 17 amino acids long. V was clipped by 6 bases and J by 1 base; unmatched bases: 6.

The J gene is TRBJ2-7, the V gene TRBV6-5, with D possibly TRBD1 on 6 matching bases. Germline lookup yields CDR1 MNHEY and CDR2 SVGAGI. The CDR3 covers 11 residues. The V gene lost 8 bases and the J gene lost 5 bases, with 10 bases spanning the gap. The CDR3 loop reads CASAKGDEQYF. In nucleotides, the CDR3 is TGTGCCAGCGCGAAGGGGGACGAGCAGTACTTC.

V usage is TRBV4-3 and J usage is TRBJ2-7; no firm D call. V lost 2 bases to trimming and J lost 5 bases, with 25 bases between them. Germline lookup yields CDR1 LGHNA and CDR2 YSLEER. This CDR3 comprises 18 residues. The CDR3 bases are TGCGCCAGCAGCCAACAACACTTCACGCAAAGCCCACGGAACGAGCAGTACTTC. The encoded protein is CASSQQHFTQSPRNEQYF.

This clonotype was detected a few times. This rearrangement joins TRBV7-2 to TRBJ2-4; D remains unclear. The V and J ends lost 2 bases and 1 base respectively, with 3 bases between them. The CDR3 length is 13 residues. The germline CDR1 and CDR2 sequences are SGHTA and FQGNSA. CDR3 region: CASSLPAKNIQYF. The CDR3, as DNA: TGTGCCAGCAGCTTACCTGCCAAAAACATTCAGTACTTC.

This clonotype appeared many times. J is TRBJ2-1 and V is TRBV18, with D perhaps assigned TRBD1 or TRBD2 (6 bases each). The CDR3 extends over 15 amino acids. V lost 1 base, J lost 8 bases, and 15 bases lay in between. Germline CDR1 is KGHSH and CDR2 is LQKENI. CDR3 residues: CASSPQRGAQDEQFF. CDR3 nucleotides: TGTGCCAGCTCACCACAAAGGGGGGCCCAGGATGAGCAGTTCTTC.

The sample holds a few counts of this clonotype. The chain links TRBV6-1 to TRBJ2-3, with D tentatively TRBD2 (5 bases). CDR3 length equals 15 residues. Trimming left V 2 bases short and J 1 base short, with 10 bases between. Looked up from germline, CDR1 is MNHNS and CDR2 is SASEGT. The CDR3 loop reads CASSEWGVGTDTQYF. The CDR3 DNA reads TGTGCCAGCAGTGAATGGGGAGTGGGCACAGATACGCAGTATTTT.

This clonotype has a count of ten or more. The V call is TRBV20-1, the J call TRBJ2-7, with 8 bases that match TRBD2. The trim removed 2 bases at V and 2 bases at J, leaving 5 bases unmatched. This CDR3 has 14 amino acids. Per the germline V gene, CDR1 is DFQATT and CDR2 is SNEGSKA (reference sequence). CDR3: CSARSSGPPYEQYF. CDR3 coding DNA: TGCAGTGCTAGATCTAGCGGGCCACCCTACGAGCAGTACTTC.

The V call is TRBV11-2, the J call TRBJ2-1; perhaps TRBD2 as D (5 bases). The V end was cut by 5 bases, the J end by 15 bases, with 14 bases between. The CDR3 spans 11 residues. CDR1 SGHAT and CDR2 FQNNGV come from the germline V gene. The CDR3 nucleotides read TGTGCCAGCAGCCTCCGGGAAAATATGTTCTTC. It codes for CASSLRENMFF.

This clonotype showed up many times. V gene TRBV6-2 or TRBV6-3 combines with J gene TRBJ2-1; 16 bases are shared with TRBD2. This CDR3 is 24 amino acids long. With 6 bases clipped from V and 1 base from J, the junction kept 24 bases outside the gene matches. Germline CDR1 and CDR2: MNHEY and SVGEGT. CDR3 in amino acids: CASSFPTGTSGRASQLGSYNEQFF. The CDR3 bases are TGTGCCAGCAGCTTCCCAACCGGGACTAGCGGGAGGGCCAGTCAATTAGGGTCCTACAATGAGCAGTTCTTC.

This clonotype was detected only a few times. The chain couples TRBV20-1 to TRBJ2-7, with TRBD1 as a possible D gene (6 bases). The V gene lost 0 bases and the J gene lost 5 bases, with 11 bases spanning the gap. CDR1 is DFQATT, CDR2 SNEGSKA, per germline (reference sequence). CDR3 length: 13 amino acids. CDR3 protein: CSAREAGANEQYF. CDR3 bases: TGCAGTGCTAGAGAAGCAGGGGCAAACGAGCAGTACTTC.

This clonotype has at least ten counts. The V call is TRBV10-3, the J call TRBJ1-1; D ambiguous. Between the trimmed V and J ends, which lost 3 bases and 2 bases, there was a span of 13 bases. The CDR3 runs 15 residues. Germline V lookup: CDR1 ENHRY, CDR2 SYGVKD. Here the CDR3 DNA reads TGTGCCATCAGTGAACAGAATCAGATTAACACTGAAGCTTTCTTT. It encodes CAISEQNQINTEAFF.

The rearrangement links TRBV6-6 to TRBJ2-5; tentatively, D is TRBD2 (5 bases). The CDR3 sequence is 15 residues long. Germline loops: CDR1 MNHNY, CDR2 SVGAGI (reference sequence). Trimming shortened V by 6 bases and J by 1 base, and 15 bases separated the two germline ends. The CDR3 loop reads CASRSSGAPQETQYF. The CDR3 coding sequence is TGTGCCAGCAGATCCAGCGGAGCTCCCCAAGAGACCCAGTACTTC.